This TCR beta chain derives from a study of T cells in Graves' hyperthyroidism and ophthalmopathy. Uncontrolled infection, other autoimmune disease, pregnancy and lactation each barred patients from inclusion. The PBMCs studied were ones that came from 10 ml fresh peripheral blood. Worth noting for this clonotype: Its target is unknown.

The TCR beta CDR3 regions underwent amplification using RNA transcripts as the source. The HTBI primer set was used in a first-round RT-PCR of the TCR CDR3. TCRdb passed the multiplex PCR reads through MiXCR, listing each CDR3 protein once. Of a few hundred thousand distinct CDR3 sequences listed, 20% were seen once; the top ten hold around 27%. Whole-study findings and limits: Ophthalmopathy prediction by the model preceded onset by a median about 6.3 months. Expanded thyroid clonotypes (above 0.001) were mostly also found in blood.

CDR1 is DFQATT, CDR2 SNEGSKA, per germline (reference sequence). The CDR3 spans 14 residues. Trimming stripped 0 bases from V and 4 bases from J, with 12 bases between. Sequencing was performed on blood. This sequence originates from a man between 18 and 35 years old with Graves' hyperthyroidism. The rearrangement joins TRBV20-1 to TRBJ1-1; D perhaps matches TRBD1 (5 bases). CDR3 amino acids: CSARDPQGGTEAFF. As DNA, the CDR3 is TGCAGTGCTAGAGATCCTCAGGGAGGCACTGAAGCTTTCTTT.